Below, 16 T cell receptor beta chains from the same sample are listed, as sequenced in a study of shared T cell receptors in the human thymus. The repertoire was sequenced with immunoSEQ multiplex PCR; TCRdb's copy has only in-frame clones and lacks some. Of roughly 560,000 clones in the sample, around 78% were seen once. This same sample was also taken into another study, of human thymus T cells.

Input material: thymocytes. The receptors shown here come from a boy less than two years old with a congenital heart defect.

This clone was counted only a few times. The V and J genes are TRBV10-1 and TRBJ2-1; TRBD2 aligns across 8 bases. Germline CDR1 WNHNN, CDR2 SYGVQD (reference sequence). The CDR3 consists of 14 residues. J gave up 4 bases and V 9 bases, and 8 bases lay outside the gene matches. CDR3 in amino acids: CASSSGSGYNEQFF. The CDR3 DNA follows: TGCGCCAGTTCGAGCGGGAGCGGATACAATGAGCAGTTCTTC.

The V and J genes are TRBV5-5 and TRBJ1-1, with D unclear. The V end was cut by 0 bases, the J end by 7 bases, with 19 bases between. Germline CDR1 and CDR2: SGHKS and YYEKEE (reference sequence). The CDR3 is 16 residues long. CDR3 loop: CASSLVSGLGSLEAFF. The CDR3 bases are TGTGCCAGCAGCTTGGTTTCGGGCCTGGGGAGCCTTGAAGCTTTCTTT.

This chain links TRBV5-1 with TRBJ1-2; weak D call: TRBD1 (5 bases). The germline gives CDR1 SGHRS, CDR2 YFSETQ. V shed 1 base and J shed 4 bases, with 11 bases lying between them. The CDR3 loop spans 14 amino acids. CDR3 loop: CASSLCAGSYGYTF. CDR3 nucleotides: TGCGCCAGCAGCTTGTGCGCAGGGTCCTATGGCTACACCTTC.

The CDR3 bases are TGTGCCAGCAGGACAGGTCGTGGAAACACCATATATTTT. Amino acid sequence: CASRTGRGNTIYF. The J gene is TRBJ1-3, the V gene TRBV2, with D possibly being TRBD1 (6 bases). The CDR3 is 13 residues long. With 6 bases removed from V and 3 bases from J, the gap between germline ends came to 9 bases. Germline values: CDR1 SNHLY, CDR2 FYNNEI.

DNA of the CDR3: TGTGCCATCAGTGAATTGACAGGGGGCAGTGAAGCTTTCTTT. Its translation: CAISELTGGSEAFF. The J gene is TRBJ1-1, the V gene TRBV10-3, with TRBD1 identical over 10 bases. Germline CDR1 reads ENHRY; CDR2 reads SYGVKD. V dropped 3 bases and J dropped 7; count of bases not matched to a gene: 5. The CDR3 has 14 amino acids.

Here the CDR3 reads CASSLSRTSAGPRDTQYF. The CDR3 nucleotides are TGTGCCAGCAGCTTAAGTAGGACTAGCGCGGGGCCGAGGGATACGCAGTATTTT. The chain recombines TRBV7-8 with TRBJ2-3, with TRBD2 matching over 9 bases. CDR3 length: 18 residues. V shed 2 bases, J shed 6 bases, and the junction held 15 bases outside the gene matches. The germline CDR1 and CDR2 sequences are SGHVS and FQNEAQ.

The chain has TRBV7-9 and TRBJ1-2; the D gene is possibly TRBD1 (5 bases). The CDR3 has 15 residues. Germline loops: CDR1 SEHNR, CDR2 FQNEAQ (reference sequence). Trimming left V 5 bases short and J 2 bases short, with 15 bases between. The CDR3 loop reads CASSPGGDPNYGYTF. The DNA for the CDR3 is TGTGCCAGCAGCCCCGGGGGGGATCCGAACTATGGCTACACCTTC.

The V gene is TRBV4-3, the J gene TRBJ2-7, with D maybe TRBD1 (6 bases). CDR1 and CDR2 from the germline V gene are LGHNA and YSLEER. The V and J ends lost 1 base and 3 bases respectively, with 13 bases between them. The CDR3 is made up of 15 amino acids. The CDR3 sequence: CASSQGPGARYEQYF. DNA of the CDR3: TGCGCCAGCAGCCAAGGCCCAGGGGCCCGCTACGAGCAGTACTTC.

This chain uses TRBV12-5 with TRBJ1-2, with D possibly being TRBD1 (5 bases). Germline V gene sequence: CDR1 LGHNT, CDR2 FRNRAP. The CDR3 consists of 15 residues. Trimming took 4 bases from V and 0 from J, leaving 12 bases between them. This CDR3 reads CASGSMTDANYGYTF. The CDR3 DNA is TGTGCTAGTGGTTCTATGACAGACGCTAACTATGGCTACACCTTC.

The V gene is TRBV6-4, the J gene TRBJ2-3, with D tentatively TRBD2 (5 bases). V was clipped by 5 bases and J by 2 bases, with 11 bases between them. The CDR3 is 14 amino acids. CDR1 and CDR2 (germline): MRHNA, SNTAGT. CDR3 coding DNA: TGTGCCAGCAGTCCCACTAGGGCCACAGATACGCAGTATTTT. Protein: CASSPTRATDTQYF.

V is TRBV9 and J is TRBJ2-3, with TRBD2 identical over 8 bases. In germline, CDR1 is SGDLS, CDR2 YYNGEE. V shed 0 bases, J shed 4 bases, and the junction held 10 bases outside the gene matches. The CDR3 covers 17 residues. CDR3: CASSVDSREDIPDTQYF. CDR3 in DNA: TGTGCCAGCAGCGTAGACTCGCGGGAGGACATCCCAGATACGCAGTATTTT.

The V gene is TRBV7-2, the J gene TRBJ2-3; D might be TRBD1 (6 bases). Germline CDR1 reads SGHTA; CDR2 reads FQGNSA. The CDR3 totals 17 residues. V lost 4 bases and J lost 1, with 18 bases in between. The CDR3 is CASSSCLGTKGTDTQYF. CDR3 sequence (DNA): TGTGCCAGCAGCTCCTGTTTAGGGACAAAGGGCACAGATACGCAGTATTTT.

V and J are TRBV6-1 and TRBJ2-7; D may be TRBD1 (6 bases). The CDR3 extends over 15 amino acids. The V gene lost 2 bases and the J gene lost 2 bases, with 13 bases spanning the gap. Germline CDR1 MNHNS, CDR2 SASEGT. The DNA for the CDR3 is TGTGCCAGCAGTGAATACCCGGCAGGGGCCTACGAGCAGTACTTC. This codes for CASSEYPAGAYEQYF.

In this sample, this clone turned up once. The chain links TRBV4-3 to TRBJ2-7; TRBD2 is a possible D gene (5 bases). Germline V gives CDR1 LGHNA, CDR2 YSLEER. The V and J ends lost 1 base and 0 bases respectively, with 16 bases between them. The CDR3 loop spans 17 amino acids. This CDR3 is CASSQGVKGEISYEQYF. The CDR3 DNA follows: TGCGCCAGCAGCCAAGGAGTAAAGGGAGAAATCTCCTACGAGCAGTACTTC.

A few counts support this clone. This rearrangement joins TRBV27 to TRBJ1-5; no clear D. There are 15 residues in the CDR3. Trimming removed 2 bases from V and 6 bases from J, with 14 bases in between. Germline CDR1 is MNHEY and CDR2 is SMNVEV (reference sequence). Here the CDR3 reads CASSLGYRVGQPQHF. The CDR3, as DNA: TGTGCCAGCAGTTTAGGGTACCGGGTCGGTCAGCCCCAGCATTTT.

In its sample, this clone was seen once. The chain uses TRBV6-6 and TRBJ2-1; weak D call: TRBD2 (7 bases). The germline V and J ends were trimmed by 7 bases and 7 bases, with 20 bases remaining between them. The germline V gene encodes CDR1 MNHNY and CDR2 SVGAGI (reference sequence). This CDR3 spans 15 amino acids. Here the CDR3 DNA reads TGTGCCAGCACCCACGAGAGGGGAGGGGGTAATGAGCAGTTCTTC. Encoded protein: CASTHERGGGNEQFF.